Each of the 4 T cell receptor beta chains below was sequenced from the same sample in a study of neurological immune-mediated disorders. Each CDR3 protein is one row after TCRdb ran MiXCR on the 5' RACE reads. The repertoire holds roughly 48,000 distinct CDR3 sequences, with 25% as singletons. Sequencing was carried out using PBMCs. The receptors were sampled from a woman aged 70-85 years in good health.

Note on this clonotype: This sequence may be a read error, since a much larger clone differs from it by one base. The chain combines TRBV5-5 with TRBJ2-1; tentative D call: TRBD2 (6 bases). The CDR3 loop spans 15 amino acids. Looked up from germline, CDR1 is SGHKS and CDR2 is YYEKEE (reference sequence). The CDR3, as DNA: TGTGCCAGCAAGGGGACTCCGAGCTCCTACAATGTGCAGTTCTTC. Its translation is CASKGTPSSYNVQFF.

V is TRBV20-1 and J is TRBJ1-2; no reliable D call. The CDR3 has 11 amino acids. The V gene's germline CDR1 is DFQATT and CDR2 SNEGSKA (reference sequence). Trimming took 6 bases from V and 6 from J, leaving 11 bases between them. The CDR3 sequence: CSAARRDGYTF. CDR3 DNA sequence: TGCAGTGCCGCGAGACGTGATGGCTACACCTTC.

V gene TRBV12-3 or TRBV12-4 combines with J gene TRBJ1-5; the D gene is possibly TRBD1 (6 bases). Trimming left V 5 bases short and J 7 bases short, with 18 bases between. This CDR3 is built from 15 residues. The CDR3 DNA reads as TGTGCCAGCAGTCATCAAACAGGGTCTACCCAGCCCCAGCATTTT. Translation gives CASSHQTGSTQPQHF.

This clonotype was detected ten times or more. The rearrangement links TRBV7-2 to TRBJ2-1; 11 positions agree with TRBD1. Unmatched junction bases numbered 4, after V lost 4 bases and J lost 2 bases. Germline CDR1 is SGHTA and CDR2 is FQGNSA. The CDR3 consists of 16 residues. CDR3 bases: TGTGCCAGCAGCTCACCGGGACAGGGGGCCTACAATGAGCAGTTCTTC. Protein: CASSSPGQGAYNEQFF. Based on the CDR3 plus reference TRBV7-2 and TRBJ2-1, the full variable domain is GAGVSQSPSNKVTEKGKDVELRCDPISGHTALYWYRQSLGQGLEFLIYFQGNSAPDKSGLPSDRFSAERTGGSVSTLTIQRTQQEDSAVYLCASSSPGQGAYNEQFFGPGTRLTVL.